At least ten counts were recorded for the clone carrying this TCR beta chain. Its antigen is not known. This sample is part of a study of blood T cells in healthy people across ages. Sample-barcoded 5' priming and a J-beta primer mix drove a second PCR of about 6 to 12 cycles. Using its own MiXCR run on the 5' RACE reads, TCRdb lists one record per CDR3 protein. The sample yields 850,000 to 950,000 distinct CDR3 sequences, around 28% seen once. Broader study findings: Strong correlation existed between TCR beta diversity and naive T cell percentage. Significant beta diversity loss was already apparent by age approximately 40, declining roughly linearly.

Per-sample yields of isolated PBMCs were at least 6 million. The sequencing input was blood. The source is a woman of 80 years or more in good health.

CDR3 sequence: CASSPGGAREQFF. The CDR3 region has the DNA TGTGCCAGCAGTCCCGGGGGGGCACGTGAGCAGTTCTTC. The chain links TRBV12-3 or TRBV12-4 to TRBJ2-1; 8 positions agree with TRBD2. This CDR3 contains 13 residues. V was clipped by 5 bases and J by 9 bases; unmatched bases: 6.